The rows below give T cell receptor beta chains drawn from one sample of a study of blood T cell repertoires in COVID-19. The table came from immunoSEQ multiplex PCR; TCRdb's copy has only in-frame clones and leaves some out. Of 370,000 or so clones listed, about four fifths are singletons. Sequencing was done on a sample of peripheral blood. All receptors come from a human donor with acute or convalescent COVID-19. The donor label of this sample is uncertain. The CDR3 runs from the conserved cysteine through the conserved F or W. D genes are given only for firm matches. Size tells how often a clone was seen (once, few, many) or the class of an expanded clone, and some rows leave it out.

many	TRBJ1-2	TRBV7-9	-	TGTGCCAGCAGCCCAGAGGTGTATGGCTACACCTTC	CASSPEVYGYTF
-	TRBJ2-7	TRBV28	TRBD2	TGTGCCAGCAGCCGGTCTTTGCGGGGGAAAGGATACGAGCAGTACTTC	CASSRSLRGKGYEQYF
-	TRBJ1-2	TRBV6-4	-	TGTGCCAGCAGGCCGGGACACTCCGCTAACTATGGCTACACCTTC	CASRPGHSANYGYTF
-	TRBJ2-7	TRBV5-4	-	TGTGCCAGCAGCCGGGCACAGGACACCTACGAGCAGTACTTC	CASSRAQDTYEQYF
-	TRBJ1-6	TRBV27	-	TGTGCCAGCAGTTTTCGGTGGTCTGATAATTCACCCCTCCACTTT	CASSFRWSDNSPLHF
-	TRBJ1-4	TRBV19	-	TGTGCCAGTAGAGACCGCGGGGGGCGGTCGGTTGGCGAAAAACTGTTTTTT	CASRDRGGRSVGEKLFF
-	TRBJ1-2	TRBV18	-	TGTGCCAGCTCACCAGACAGGCAGACTAACTATGGCTACACCTTC	CASSPDRQTNYGYTF
-	TRBJ2-7	TRBV28	TRBD1	TGTGTCAGCAGCCTGGGGACAGGGTTCTACGAGCAGTACTTC	CVSSLGTGFYEQYF
-	TRBJ1-6	TRBV28	TRBD1	TGTGCCACCCGGGACCGAGGACAGGGGCTGGGAAGTTCACCCCTCCACTTT	CATRDRGQGLGSSPLHF
-	TRBJ1-6	TRBV14	-	TGTGCCAGCAGCCAGACTCTCCTTCCCTCACCCCTCCACTTT	CASSQTLLPSPLHF
-	TRBJ2-7	TRBV4-1	TRBD2	TGCGCCAGCAGCCAAGGCTTAGGCGGGGGGTCTTACGAGCAGTACTTC	CASSQGLGGGSYEQYF
-	TRBJ1-2	TRBV4-1	-	TGCGCCAGCAGCCAAGTAGCGGGGAACTATGGCTACACCTTC	CASSQVAGNYGYTF
-	TRBJ2-2	TRBV19	TRBD1	TGTGCCAGTAGTTCCCGGGACAGGGGGAACACCGGGGAGCTGTTTTTT	CASSSRDRGNTGELFF
-	TRBJ2-1	TRBV7-8	TRBD2	TGTGCCAGCCAATCATGGGGGGGTCACAATGAGCAGTTCTTC	CASQSWGGHNEQFF
-	TRBJ1-2	TRBV29-1	TRBD1	TGCAGCATGGGACAGGGAGGCGGCTACACCTTC	CSMGQGGGYTF
-	TRBJ2-3	TRBV20-1	TRBD2	TGCAGTGCTAGTTCACCGGGACTAGCGGGAGACGATACGCAGTATTTT	CSASSPGLAGDDTQYF
-	TRBJ1-2	TRBV2	TRBD1	TGTGCCAGCAAGGGACAGCTCCCCACCTTC	CASKGQLPTF
-	TRBJ1-2	TRBV2	TRBD1	TGTGCCAGCAGCGCCGGACAGGGTCGTGGCTACACCTTC	CASSAGQGRGYTF
-	TRBJ1-3	TRBV5-1	TRBD1	TGCGCCAGCAGCAAAGACGGACAGGGGGTCGGAAACACCATATATTTT	CASSKDGQGVGNTIYF
-	TRBJ1-1	TRBV18	-	TGTGCCAGCTCACCAGATTCCAGGGGCACTGAAGCTTTCTTT	CASSPDSRGTEAFF